This section outlines one TCR beta chain sequence together with its context. CDR1 is SGHVS and CDR2 is FNYEAQ in the germline V gene. Trimming removed 5 bases at V and 0 bases at J, with 11 bases between. The CDR3 runs to 15 residues. These data are taken from a study of blood T cell repertoires in COVID-19. Overall study context: Spain, Italy and the United States supplied samples that represented acute and convalescent COVID-19. T cells, B-cell-depleted T cells, or PBMCs supplied cDNA or gDNA.

In the authors' workflow: The assay estimated nucleated cells by amplifying reference gene primers. Sequencing was performed with immunoSEQ multiplex PCR; in TCRdb, only in-frame clones are kept and a portion is missing. V and J calls and clone size are given by that table; D and trimming were obtained from the DNA. The table lists roughly 120,000 clones, roughly four fifths of them singletons. The sequence was obtained from a man aged 50 or older with acute or convalescent COVID-19. Sequencing was performed on peripheral blood. The chain joins TRBV7-6 to TRBJ1-3; the D is unclear. The CDR3 spells CASSPNVLSGNTIYF. The CDR3 nucleotides read TGTGCCAGCAGCCCTAACGTTCTCTCTGGAAACACCATATATTTT.